This T cell receptor (beta chain) was sequenced for a study of blood T cells in healthy people across ages. Study conclusions and caveats: Donor CMV status was unknown, possibly confounding expanded clonotype changes. A greater number of naive CD4+ cells and higher diversity distinguished long-lived donors from aged donors.

The authors ran a second PCR of roughly 7 to 11 cycles using a sample-barcoded 5' primer and a J-beta primer mix. The template-switch adaptor was a 5' adaptor with 12 random nucleotides. It tagged each cDNA molecule. TCRdb fed the 5' RACE reads into MiXCR, producing one record per CDR3 protein. The table has around 320,000 distinct CDR3 sequences, less than 30% seen once. This clonotype was counted between two and nine times. The target antigen is unknown. Trimming pared 8 bases from V and 7 bases from J, leaving 18 bases between. The CDR3 has 14 amino acids. Germline loops: CDR1 MGHRA, CDR2 YSYEKL. This chain links TRBV4-1 with TRBJ2-1, with no clear D. This receptor was taken from a woman in her seventies in good health. What was sequenced was blood. CDR3: CASSSSWVGNEQFF. The CDR3 DNA reads as TGCGCCAGCTCTTCCTCGTGGGTGGGGAATGAGCAGTTCTTC.